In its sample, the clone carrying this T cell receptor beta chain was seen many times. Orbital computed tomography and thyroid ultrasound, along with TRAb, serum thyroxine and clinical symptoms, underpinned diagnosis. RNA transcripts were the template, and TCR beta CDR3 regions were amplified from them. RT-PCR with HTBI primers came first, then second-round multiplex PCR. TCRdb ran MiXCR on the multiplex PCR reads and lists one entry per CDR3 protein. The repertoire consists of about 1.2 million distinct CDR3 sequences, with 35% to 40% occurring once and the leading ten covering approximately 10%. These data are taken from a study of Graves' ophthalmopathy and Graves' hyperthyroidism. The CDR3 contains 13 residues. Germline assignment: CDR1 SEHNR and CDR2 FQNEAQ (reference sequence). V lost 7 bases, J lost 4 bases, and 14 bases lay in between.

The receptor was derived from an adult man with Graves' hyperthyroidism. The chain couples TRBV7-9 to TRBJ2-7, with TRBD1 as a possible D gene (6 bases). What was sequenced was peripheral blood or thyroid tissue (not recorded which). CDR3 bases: TGTGCCAGCACCACAGGACAGTCGTACGAGCAGTACTTC. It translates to CASTTGQSYEQYF.